This T cell receptor (beta chain) was identified in a study of blood T cell repertoires in COVID-19. About the study: Samples came from the United States, Italy and Spain, spanning acute and convalescent COVID-19.

From germline, CDR1 is KGHSH and CDR2 LQKENI. Losses at the gene ends were 2 bases for V and 2 bases for J; bases not matched to a gene: 3. The CDR3 totals 16 residues. One Seattle source followed patients from active infection through their disease course. Generated by immunoSEQ multiplex PCR, the TCRdb table keeps only in-frame clones and is missing some. This sample carries about 170,000 clones, around four fifths of them seen once, and the ten largest clones take approximately 8%. This clone appeared once. Sequenced material: peripheral blood. The genes are TRBV18 and TRBJ2-3; 11 bases match TRBD2. The sequence came from a woman of 80 years or more with COVID-19, enrolled during active disease. The CDR3 DNA reads as TGTGCCAGCTCACCAATGACTAGCGGGACCACAGATACGCAGTATTTT. As protein: CASSPMTSGTTDTQYF.